Included here is one T cell receptor beta chain sequence, with context. Germline CDR1 SQVTM, CDR2 ANQGSEA. CDR3 size: 13 residues. The J segment lost 2 bases and the V segment lost 7 bases, leaving 6 bases of the junction unmatched. Unique molecular identifiers were incorporated during preparation of the TCRbeta library. Using its own MiXCR run on the PCR reads, TCRdb lists one record per CDR3 protein. Among some 590,000 distinct CDR3 sequences listed, 10% were seen once. The entry originates in a study of T-cell reconstitution after alpha-beta-depleted transplantation in children. The chain is built from TRBV29-1 and TRBJ2-7, with TRBD1 matching over 9 bases. The input for sequencing was PBMCs from the stem cell graft donor, taken from the stem cell graft. The TCR sequence derives from a human donor who donated a stem cell graft to a child with acute myeloid leukemia. The CDR3 is CSAEGTGTYEQYF. The CDR3 nucleotides read TGCAGCGCCGAAGGGACAGGGACCTACGAGCAGTACTTC.